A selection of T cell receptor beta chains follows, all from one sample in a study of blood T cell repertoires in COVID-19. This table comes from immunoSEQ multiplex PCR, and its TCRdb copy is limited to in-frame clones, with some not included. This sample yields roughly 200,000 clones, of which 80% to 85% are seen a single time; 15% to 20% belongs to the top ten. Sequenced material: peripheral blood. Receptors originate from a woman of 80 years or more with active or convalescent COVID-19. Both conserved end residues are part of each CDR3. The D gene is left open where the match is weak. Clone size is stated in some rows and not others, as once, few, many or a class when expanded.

CDR3aa: CSAGQLNTEAFF
CDR3nt: TGCAGCGCGGGACAGTTGAACACTGAAGCTTTCTTT
abundance: -
v_gene: TRBV29-1
j_gene: TRBJ1-1
d_gene: TRBD1

CDR3aa: CASRGITGASNSPLHF
CDR3nt: TGTGCCAGCAGGGGGATTACAGGGGCGAGTAATTCACCCCTCCACTTT
abundance: -
v_gene: TRBV7-2
j_gene: TRBJ1-6
d_gene: TRBD1

CDR3aa: CASSSMVGRGAHTIYF
CDR3nt: TGTGCCAGCAGTAGCATGGTGGGGAGGGGGGCGCACACCATATATTTT
abundance: once
v_gene: TRBV9
j_gene: TRBJ1-3
d_gene: -

CDR3aa: CASSPSQGSSYGYTF
CDR3nt: TGTGCCAGCTCACCAAGCCAGGGGTCTAGCTATGGCTACACCTTC
abundance: few
v_gene: TRBV18
j_gene: TRBJ1-2
d_gene: -

CDR3aa: CASSLSNQPQHF
CDR3nt: TGTGCCAGCAGCCTAAGCAATCAGCCCCAGCATTTT
abundance: -
v_gene: TRBV7-9
j_gene: TRBJ1-5
d_gene: -

CDR3aa: CASRTSGTSYEQYF
CDR3nt: TGTGCCAGCAGGACTAGCGGAACCTCCTACGAGCAGTACTTC
abundance: once
v_gene: TRBV6-5
j_gene: TRBJ2-7
d_gene: TRBD2

CDR3aa: CAISDPGYSNTGELFF
CDR3nt: TGTGCCATCAGTGACCCAGGGTATTCCAACACCGGGGAGCTGTTTTTT
abundance: few
v_gene: TRBV10-3
j_gene: TRBJ2-2
d_gene: -

CDR3aa: CASSRGRTSGQETQYF
CDR3nt: TGCGCCAGCAGTAGAGGAAGGACTAGCGGCCAAGAGACCCAGTACTTC
abundance: -
v_gene: TRBV4-1
j_gene: TRBJ2-5
d_gene: TRBD2

CDR3aa: CASSLGTGLEKLFF
CDR3nt: TGTGCCAGCAGCTTAGGGACAGGGTTAGAAAAACTGTTTTTT
abundance: -
v_gene: TRBV7-2
j_gene: TRBJ1-4
d_gene: TRBD1

CDR3aa: CASRNPPGETQYF
CDR3nt: TGTGCCAGCCGAAACCCCCCGGGAGAGACCCAGTACTTC
abundance: -
v_gene: TRBV12-3/TRBV12-4
j_gene: TRBJ2-5
d_gene: -

CDR3aa: CASSIGGGGNQPQHF
CDR3nt: TGTGCCAGTAGTATAGGAGGGGGCGGCAATCAGCCCCAGCATTTT
abundance: -
v_gene: TRBV19
j_gene: TRBJ1-5
d_gene: TRBD1

CDR3aa: CASSPAGGNTGELFF
CDR3nt: TGTGCCAGCAGCCCAGCGGGGGGGAACACCGGGGAGCTGTTTTTT
abundance: many
v_gene: TRBV5-6
j_gene: TRBJ2-2
d_gene: TRBD2

CDR3aa: CASSPTGVRNQPQHF
CDR3nt: TGTGCCAGCAGCCCGACAGGGGTGAGGAATCAGCCCCAGCATTTT
abundance: -
v_gene: TRBV5-8
j_gene: TRBJ1-5
d_gene: TRBD1

CDR3aa: CASRSGQGNYEQYF
CDR3nt: TGCGCCAGCAGATCGGGACAGGGGAACTACGAGCAGTACTTC
abundance: -
v_gene: TRBV5-1
j_gene: TRBJ2-7
d_gene: TRBD1

CDR3aa: CASSLAGGPINEQFF
CDR3nt: TGTGCCAGCAGCCTAGCGGGAGGGCCAATCAATGAGCAGTTCTTC
abundance: -
v_gene: TRBV7-3
j_gene: TRBJ2-1
d_gene: TRBD2

CDR3aa: CASSLSTGRVTQYF
CDR3nt: TGTGCCAGCAGCTTATCGACAGGGCGGGTTACGCAGTATTTT
abundance: -
v_gene: TRBV7-8
j_gene: TRBJ2-3
d_gene: TRBD1

CDR3aa: CASSLIAQGADGYTF
CDR3nt: TGTGCCAGCAGCTTAATAGCCCAGGGGGCTGATGGCTACACCTTC
abundance: -
v_gene: TRBV11-2
j_gene: TRBJ1-2
d_gene: TRBD1

CDR3aa: CASSQRDRDYGYTF
CDR3nt: TGTGCCAGCAGCCAGCGGGACAGGGACTATGGCTACACCTTC
abundance: -
v_gene: TRBV4-2
j_gene: TRBJ1-2
d_gene: TRBD1

CDR3aa: CASSVARDRSSGGYTF
CDR3nt: TGTGCCAGCAGCGTAGCCAGGGACAGGTCCTCGGGGGGCTACACCTTC
abundance: medium-sized
v_gene: TRBV9
j_gene: TRBJ1-2
d_gene: TRBD1

CDR3aa: CASSNEGGKNIQYF
CDR3nt: TGCGCCAGCAGTAACGAGGGCGGCAAAAACATTCAGTACTTC
abundance: -
v_gene: TRBV5-1
j_gene: TRBJ2-4
d_gene: -

CDR3aa: CASSQAGTSGRDTQYF
CDR3nt: TGCGCCAGCAGCCAAGCAGGGACATCGGGAAGAGATACGCAGTATTTT
abundance: -
v_gene: TRBV4-1
j_gene: TRBJ2-3
d_gene: -

CDR3aa: CASSDVAGYSYEQYF
CDR3nt: TGCGCCAGCAGTGATGTAGCGGGCTACTCCTACGAGCAGTACTTC
abundance: -
v_gene: TRBV10-2
j_gene: TRBJ2-7
d_gene: TRBD2

CDR3aa: CAATGGAGDTEAFF
CDR3nt: TGTGCCGCAACAGGGGGCGCGGGGGACACTGAAGCTTTCTTT
abundance: -
v_gene: TRBV10-3
j_gene: TRBJ1-1
d_gene: TRBD1

CDR3aa: CASTVGLNEKLFF
CDR3nt: TGCGCCAGTACAGTAGGACTGAATGAAAAACTGTTTTTT
abundance: -
v_gene: TRBV5-1
j_gene: TRBJ1-4
d_gene: -

CDR3aa: CASSPPVGAGANVLTF
CDR3nt: TGTGCCAGCTCACCACCCGTAGGGGCTGGGGCCAACGTCCTGACTTTC
abundance: -
v_gene: TRBV18
j_gene: TRBJ2-6
d_gene: -

CDR3aa: CASSTQGEDTQYF
CDR3nt: TGCGCCAGCAGCACACAGGGGGAAGATACGCAGTATTTT
abundance: -
v_gene: TRBV5-1
j_gene: TRBJ2-3
d_gene: TRBD1

CDR3aa: CSARDRGPQHF
CDR3nt: TGCAGTGCTAGAGATCGGGGGCCCCAGCATTTT
abundance: many
v_gene: TRBV20-1
j_gene: TRBJ1-5
d_gene: -